Below, 5 T cell receptor beta chains from the same sample are listed, as sequenced in a study of PD-1 blockade in mismatch repair-deficient tumors. Repertoires were generated with immunoSEQ multiplex PCR, while TCRdb's copy carries only in-frame clones and drops some. The table includes 50,000 to 75,000 clones, approximately 88% detected once. Sequenced here: peripheral blood, sampled 52 weeks after starting pembrolizumab. Receptors were obtained from an adult with mismatch repair-deficient cancer.

This sequence joins TRBV7-6 and TRBJ2-2, with 9 nucleotides matching TRBD2. In germline, CDR1 is SGHVS, CDR2 FNYEAQ. V was clipped by 1 base and J by 6 bases; unmatched bases: 6. The CDR3 contains 16 residues. CDR3 sequence reads: CASSLETGTSPGELFF. The CDR3 nucleotides read TGTGCCAGCAGCTTAGAGACTGGGACTAGCCCCGGGGAGCTGTTTTTT. Supplemented by reference TRBV7-6 and TRBJ2-2, the full variable domain reads GAGVSQSPRYKVTKRGQDVALRCDPISGHVSLYWYRQALGQGPEFLTYFNYEAQQDKSGLPNDRFSAERPEGSISTLTIQRTEQRDSAMYRCASSLETGTSPGELFFGEGSRLTVL.

The chain joins TRBV7-9 to TRBJ2-1; TRBD2 aligns across 8 bases. CDR1 SEHNR and CDR2 FQNEAQ come from the germline V gene (reference sequence). V lost 4 bases to trimming and J lost 5 bases; unmatched junction nucleotides: 13. This CDR3 has 17 amino acids. CDR3 nucleotide sequence: TGTGCCAGCAGCTCCCTTAAGATCGGGAGGGCCAACAATGAGCAGTTCTTC. It is translated as CASSSLKIGRANNEQFF.

The rearrangement uses TRBV13 and TRBJ2-1, with D possibly matching TRBD1 (5 bases). The V gene's germline CDR1 is PRHDT and CDR2 FYEKMQ (reference sequence). V was cut by 5 bases and J by 6 bases, with 8 bases left in between. The CDR3 is made up of 12 amino acids. The CDR3 protein is CASSQQGNEQFF. For the CDR3, the DNA is TGTGCCAGCAGCCAGCAGGGCAATGAGCAGTTCTTC.

V gene TRBV7-9 combines with J gene TRBJ2-3, with a possible D match to TRBD2 (5 bases). The V gene's germline CDR1 is SEHNR and CDR2 FQNEAQ (reference sequence). Trimming stripped 5 bases from V and 2 bases from J, with 11 bases between. The CDR3 totals 14 residues. Here the CDR3 DNA reads TGTGCCAGCAGCGGAACGGGATTCACAGATACGCAGTATTTT. This codes for CASSGTGFTDTQYF. Together with reference TRBV7-9 and TRBJ2-3, the CDR3 gives the full variable domain: DTGVSQNPRHKITKRGQNVTFRCDPISEHNRLYWYRQTLGQGPEFLTYFQNEAQLEKSRLLSDRFSAERPKGSFSTLEIQRTEQGDSAMYLCASSGTGFTDTQYFGPGTRLTVL.

V and J are TRBV28 and TRBJ2-6, with 9 bases identical to TRBD1. Germline V gives CDR1 MDHEN, CDR2 SYDVKM. CDR3 size: 16 residues. V shed 6 bases, J shed 2 bases, and the junction held 5 bases outside the gene matches. The CDR3, as DNA: TGTGCCAGCAGACACCGGACAGGGGCTGGGGCCAACGTCCTGACTTTC. This sequence encodes CASRHRTGAGANVLTF.